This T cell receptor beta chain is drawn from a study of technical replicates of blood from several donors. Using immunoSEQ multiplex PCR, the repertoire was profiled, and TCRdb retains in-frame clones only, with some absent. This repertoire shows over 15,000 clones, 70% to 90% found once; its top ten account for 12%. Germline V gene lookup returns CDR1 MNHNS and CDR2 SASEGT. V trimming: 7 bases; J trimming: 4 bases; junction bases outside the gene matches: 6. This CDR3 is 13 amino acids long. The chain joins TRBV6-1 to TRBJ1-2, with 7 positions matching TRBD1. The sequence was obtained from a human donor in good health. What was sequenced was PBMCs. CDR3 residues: CASTDSGGYGYTF. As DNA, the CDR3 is TGTGCCAGCACGGACTCAGGGGGCTATGGCTACACCTTC.